The source of this T cell receptor (beta chain) is a study of beta chain features in type 1 diabetes. Expressed TCRB transcripts got sequenced, as all isolated RNA was reverse transcribed. TCRdb's copy holds only in-frame clones and misses some; the assay was immunoSEQ multiplex PCR. The sample holds approximately 470,000 clones, approximately 28% seen once. The table lists this clone with a few counts. There are 15 residues in the CDR3. V was cut by 1 base and J by 0 bases, with 8 bases left in between. The V gene's germline CDR1 is LGHNA and CDR2 YSLEER. Sequencing input: naive CD4+ T cells from blood. This clonotype originated in a man aged 18 to 29 in good health. The V call is TRBV4-3, the J call TRBJ2-3; D is unresolved. The CDR3 DNA reads TGCGCCAGCAGCCAAGTAAGGTGGAGCACAGATACGCAGTATTTT. Its protein is CASSQVRWSTDTQYF.